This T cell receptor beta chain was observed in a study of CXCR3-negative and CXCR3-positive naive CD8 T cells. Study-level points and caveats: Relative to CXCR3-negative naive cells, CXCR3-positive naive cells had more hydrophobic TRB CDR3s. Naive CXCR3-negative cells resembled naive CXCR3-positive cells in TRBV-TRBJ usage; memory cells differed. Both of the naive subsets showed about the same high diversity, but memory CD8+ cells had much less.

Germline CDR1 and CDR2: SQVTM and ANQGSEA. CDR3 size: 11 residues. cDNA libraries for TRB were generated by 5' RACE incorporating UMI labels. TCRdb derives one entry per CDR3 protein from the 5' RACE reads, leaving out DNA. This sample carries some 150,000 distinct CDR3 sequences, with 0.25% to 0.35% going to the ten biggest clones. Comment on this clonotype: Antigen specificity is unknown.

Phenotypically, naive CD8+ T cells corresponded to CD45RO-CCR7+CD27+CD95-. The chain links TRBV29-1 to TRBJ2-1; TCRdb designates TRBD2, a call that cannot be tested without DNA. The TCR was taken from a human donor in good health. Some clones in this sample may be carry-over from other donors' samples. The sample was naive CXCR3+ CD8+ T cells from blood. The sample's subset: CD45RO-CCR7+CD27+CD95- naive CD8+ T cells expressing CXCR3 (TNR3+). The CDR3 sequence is CSGTSINEQFF.